This passage covers 10 T cell receptor beta chains from one sample sequenced in a study of T cells in Graves' hyperthyroidism and ophthalmopathy. Amplification targeted TCR beta CDR3 regions from RNA transcripts. HTBI primers were employed in a first-round RT-PCR of the TCR CDR3. TCRdb reanalysed the multiplex PCR reads using MiXCR and keeps one entry per CDR3 protein. The sample consists of some 580,000 distinct CDR3 sequences, 15% to 20% of them appearing once. Sequencing used blood. Every receptor here comes from a woman between 35 and 50 years old with Graves' ophthalmopathy.

This chain uses TRBV7-2 with TRBJ2-7; weak D call: TRBD1 (5 bases). This CDR3 has 15 amino acids. Per germline, CDR1 SGHTA and CDR2 FQGNSA. V gave up 3 bases and J gave up 0 bases, with 12 bases separating them. The CDR3 loop reads CASSLYTGSSYEQYF. The CDR3 DNA reads TGTGCCAGCAGCTTGTACACAGGAAGCTCCTACGAGCAGTACTTC.

At least ten counts were recorded for this clonotype. The V call is TRBV2, the J call TRBJ2-1; 10 bases are shared with TRBD1. This CDR3 is 14 amino acids long. Germline trimming cut 8 bases from V and 3 bases from J; bases unmatched to any gene: 4. Germline lookup yields CDR1 SNHLY and CDR2 FYNNEI. CDR3 in DNA: TGTGCCAGCGCCCGGGACAGGGGCTACAATGAGCAGTTCTTC. The encoded protein is CASARDRGYNEQFF.

This clonotype was found many times. The genes are TRBV7-3 and TRBJ2-2; D is unresolved. Germline lookup yields CDR1 SGHTA and CDR2 FQGTGA. The CDR3 is 12 residues long. V lost 4 bases to trimming and J lost 6 bases, with 6 bases between them. CDR3 region: CASSSIPGELFF. In DNA form, the CDR3 reads TGTGCCAGCAGCTCGATACCCGGGGAGCTGTTTTTT.

This clonotype has just a few counts. The CDR3 protein is CASRLGGSYNEQFF. Here the CDR3 DNA reads TGTGCCAGCAGACTGGGCGGATCCTACAATGAGCAGTTCTTC. This chain links TRBV7-2 with TRBJ2-1, with no clear D. CDR3 length: 14 amino acids. Germline loops: CDR1 SGHTA, CDR2 FQGNSA. V was clipped by 6 bases and J by 1 base, with 10 bases between them.

In its sample, this clonotype was seen a few times. The chain is built from TRBV15 and TRBJ2-2; D perhaps matches TRBD2 (5 bases). This CDR3 region has 14 residues. Germline V lookup: CDR1 LNHNV, CDR2 YYDKDF (reference sequence). V lost 5 bases, J lost 1 base, and 8 bases lay in between. DNA for the CDR3: TGTGCCACCAGCCGGACTGGGAACACCGGGGAGCTGTTTTTT. Protein product: CATSRTGNTGELFF.

The table lists this clonotype with a few counts. The chain recombines TRBV29-1 with TRBJ2-1; TRBD2 matches 14 bases. This CDR3 spans 15 amino acids. Trimming at V came to 4 bases and at J to 7 bases, leaving 6 bases not matched to a gene. The germline gives CDR1 SQVTM, CDR2 ANQGSEA. The chain's CDR3 is CSVVRLAGGGNEQFF. In DNA, the CDR3 is TGCAGCGTTGTTCGACTAGCGGGGGGGGGGAATGAGCAGTTCTTC.

This clonotype showed up just a few times. The chain joins TRBV12-3 or TRBV12-4 to TRBJ1-2, with D maybe TRBD1 (5 bases). The CDR3 extends over 12 amino acids. The V gene lost 6 bases and the J gene lost 2 bases, with 7 bases spanning the gap. The CDR3, as DNA: TGTGCCAGCAGGACAGACAACTATGGCTACACCTTC. It translates to CASRTDNYGYTF.

This clonotype was counted only a few times. One junction end does not reproduce the germline sequence, and a read error may be involved. The chain employs TRBV2 and TRBJ2-3, with D possibly matching TRBD2 (6 bases). The CDR3 extends over 14 amino acids. In germline, CDR1 is SNHLY, CDR2 FYNNEI. The CDR3 reads CAISATDGGDTQYF. The CDR3 coding sequence is TGTGCCATCAGTGCTACCGACGGGGGTGATACGCAGTATTTT.

This clonotype turned up a few times. This chain links TRBV9 with TRBJ2-5, with D perhaps given as TRBD1 or TRBD2 (5 bases each). Trimming removed 0 bases at V and 2 bases at J, with 14 bases between. CDR1 is SGDLS and CDR2 is YYNGEE in the germline V gene. The CDR3 runs 16 residues. The CDR3, as DNA: TGTGCCAGCAGCGTAGGGTTCACCGAGGGGCAAGAGACCCAGTACTTC. Protein: CASSVGFTEGQETQYF.

This clonotype showed up many times. V and J are TRBV12-5 and TRBJ1-3; 7 nucleotides agree with TRBD1. Unmatched junction bases numbered 6, after V lost 0 bases and J lost 7 bases. Looked up from germline, CDR1 is LGHNT and CDR2 is FRNRAP. The CDR3 runs to 15 residues. The CDR3 DNA reads TGTGCTAGTGGTTTGGTCATTACAGGGGCTAACACCATATATTTT. It translates to CASGLVITGANTIYF.